The rows below give T cell receptor beta chains drawn from one sample of a study of beta chain features in type 1 diabetes. TCRdb keeps only in-frame clones here, not all; method: immunoSEQ multiplex PCR. The profile shows 350,000 or so clones, around 19% of them singletons. The sequenced material came from naive CD4+ T cells from blood. These receptor sequences come from a woman aged 18-29 years in good health. The CDR3 runs from the conserved cysteine through the conserved F or W. A D gene is named only where the DNA matches it firmly. Expanded clones are given a class, and other clones once, few, many or no size at all.

D	J	V	size	DNA	CDR3
NA	TRBJ1-5	TRBV6-5	few	TGTGCCAGCAGTTATGGACAGCTTCAGCCCCAGCATTTT	CASSYGQLQPQHF
TRBD2	TRBJ2-1	TRBV11-3	NA	TGTGCCAGCAGCTTGACTAGCGGCAATGAGCAGTTCTTC	CASSLTSGNEQFF
TRBD1	TRBJ2-1	TRBV19	NA	TGTGCCAGTAGTATCCGTGACGGGACAGGGAACAATGAGCAGTTCTTC	CASSIRDGTGNNEQFF
NA	TRBJ2-7	TRBV5-1	few	TGCGCCAGCAGCCCCGGACAGTCCTACGAGCAGTACTTC	CASSPGQSYEQYF
TRBD1	TRBJ1-5	TRBV6-5	few	TGTGCCAGCAGCCGAGGGACAGTCCCCAATCAGCCCCAGCATTTT	CASSRGTVPNQPQHF
NA	TRBJ2-1	TRBV11-3	few	TGTGCCAGCAGCTTAGGGATGGAGGGTTCGAATGAGCAGTTCTTC	CASSLGMEGSNEQFF
NA	TRBJ1-5	TRBV30	NA	TGTGCCTGGAGTCACCCGGGGGTCAACAATCAGCCCCAGCATTTT	CAWSHPGVNNQPQHF
TRBD2	TRBJ2-1	TRBV5-1	few	TGCGCCAGCAGCCAGACTAGCGGGCCGTACAATGAGCAGTTCTTC	CASSQTSGPYNEQFF
NA	TRBJ2-7	TRBV27	few	TGTGCCAGCAGTTTAGACAAGGCTGGGTACGAGCAGTACTTC	CASSLDKAGYEQYF
TRBD2	TRBJ2-3	TRBV6-6	few	TGTGCCAGCAAACTATCGGGGGGGCGAGTGGATACGCAGTATTTT	CASKLSGGRVDTQYF
NA	TRBJ2-5	TRBV4-1	few	TGCGCCAGCAGCCACCGATCCGGGTCTCAAGAGACCCAGTACTTC	CASSHRSGSQETQYF
NA	TRBJ2-1	TRBV6-9	NA	TGTGCCAGCAGCAATAACAGGTTCAAGTTCTTC	CASSNNRFKFF
TRBD1	TRBJ1-2	TRBV7-9	few	TGTGCCAGCAGCCTAGCCGGGACAGGGGGAGAGAGCTACACCTTC	CASSLAGTGGESYTF
NA	TRBJ1-2	TRBV21-1	NA	TGTGCCAGAGCAGGCACCATCCGCTATGGCTACACCTTC	CARAGTIRYGYTF
NA	TRBJ1-5	TRBV5-6	NA	TGTGCCAGCAGCGCGGACATGGCTCTTCAGCCCCAGCATTTT	CASSADMALQPQHF
NA	TRBJ2-1	TRBV29-1	few	TGCAGCGTCGAAGGGCAGGGTGGCAATGAGCAGTTCTTC	CSVEGQGGNEQFF
NA	TRBJ1-1	TRBV5-1	NA	TGCGCCAGCAGCTTGATGGGAGATGGAGGCACTGAAGCTTTCTTT	CASSLMGDGGTEAFF
NA	TRBJ1-5	TRBV4-1	NA	TGCGCCAGCAGCCAAGATGAAACAGGGAATCAGCCCCAGCATTTT	CASSQDETGNQPQHF
NA	TRBJ2-1	TRBV4-2	NA	TGTGCCAGCAGCCCCCAGCATCAGGGGTGGGTAGACAATGAGCAGTTCTTC	CASSPQHQGWVDNEQFF
TRBD2	TRBJ2-1	TRBV7-9	few	TGTGCCAGCAGCTTAGACGGCGGGAGGGCTAACAATGAGCAGTTCTTC	CASSLDGGRANNEQFF
TRBD2	TRBJ2-2	TRBV13	few	TGTGCCAGCAGCTTCCTAGCGGGAGGGCCGTCCACCGGGGAGCTGTTTTTT	CASSFLAGGPSTGELFF
NA	TRBJ1-5	TRBV7-9	NA	TGTGCCAGCAGTGACAGAGGCAATCAGCCCCAGCATTTT	CASSDRGNQPQHF
NA	TRBJ2-3	TRBV29-1	NA	TGCAGCGCTTACACCCATTCAGATACGCAGTATTTT	CSAYTHSDTQYF
NA	TRBJ2-7	TRBV21-1	NA	TGTGCCAGCAGCAACCGACACAGCTACGAGCAGTACTTC	CASSNRHSYEQYF
NA	TRBJ2-5	TRBV27	few	TGTGCCAGCAACCGAACCCTGACTAGATACGAGACCCAGTACTTC	CASNRTLTRYETQYF